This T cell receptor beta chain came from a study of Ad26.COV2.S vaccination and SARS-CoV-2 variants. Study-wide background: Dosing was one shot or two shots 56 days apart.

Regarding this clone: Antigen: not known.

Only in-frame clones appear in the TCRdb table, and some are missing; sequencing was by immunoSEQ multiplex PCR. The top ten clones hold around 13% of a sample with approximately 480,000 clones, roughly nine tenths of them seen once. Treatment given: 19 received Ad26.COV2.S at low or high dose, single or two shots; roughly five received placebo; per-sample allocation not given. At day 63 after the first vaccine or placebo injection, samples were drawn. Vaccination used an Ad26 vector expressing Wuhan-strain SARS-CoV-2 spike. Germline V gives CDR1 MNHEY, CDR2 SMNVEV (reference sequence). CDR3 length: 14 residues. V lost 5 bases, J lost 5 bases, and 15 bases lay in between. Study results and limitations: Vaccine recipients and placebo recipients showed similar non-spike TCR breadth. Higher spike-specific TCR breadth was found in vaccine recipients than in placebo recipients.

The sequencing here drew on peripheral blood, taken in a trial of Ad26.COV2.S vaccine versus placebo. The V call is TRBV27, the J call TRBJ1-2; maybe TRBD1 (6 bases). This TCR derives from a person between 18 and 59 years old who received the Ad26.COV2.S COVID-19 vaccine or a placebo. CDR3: CASSPRTDSYGYTF. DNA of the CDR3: TGTGCCAGCAGTCCGAGGACAGACTCATATGGCTACACCTTC.